The 19 T cell receptor beta chains below come from one sample, sequenced in a study of cytomegalovirus exposure and HLA in healthy donors. Primers included in the PCR were 60 Vbeta and 13 Jbeta primers. Sequencing used immunoSEQ multiplex PCR; TCRdb keeps in-frame clones, though not all of them. In the table there are tens of thousands of clones, over 70% of which are singletons. Specimen: PBMCs. The receptors stem from a girl aged 2-10 years in good health and CMV-seropositive.

The CDR3 reads CASRTGGIDTQYF. Written as DNA, the CDR3 is TGTGCCAGCAGAACAGGGGGGATAGATACGCAGTATTTT. The chain couples TRBV6-5 to TRBJ2-3, with 8 bases that match TRBD1. Germline V lookup: CDR1 MNHEY, CDR2 SVGAGI. The CDR3 covers 13 residues. The V segment lost 6 bases and the J segment 5 bases; nucleotides outside the gene matches: 4.

This clone was observed a few times. This chain uses TRBV7-2 with TRBJ2-7, with 11 bases lining up with TRBD2. The CDR3 has 13 residues. The V gene's germline CDR1 is SGHTA and CDR2 FQGNSA. With 4 bases clipped from V and 11 bases from J, the junction kept 7 bases outside the gene matches. The CDR3 is CASSSILAGVKYF. In nucleotides, the CDR3 is TGTGCCAGCAGCTCGATACTAGCGGGAGTTAAGTACTTC.

V usage is TRBV5-1 and J usage is TRBJ2-5, with TRBD2 matching 8 bases. CDR1 and CDR2 (germline): SGHRS, YFSETQ. This CDR3 contains 17 residues. Trimming took 0 bases from V and 0 from J; bases not matched to a gene: 7. The CDR3 protein is CASSLGVSGTYQETQYF. The CDR3 DNA follows: TGCGCCAGCAGCTTGGGTGTTAGCGGGACGTACCAAGAGACCCAGTACTTC.

The chain combines TRBV6-4 with TRBJ1-2; D gene uncertain. The germline V gene encodes CDR1 MRHNA and CDR2 SNTAGT. V lost 0 bases and J 8 bases, leaving 16 bases between the germline ends. This CDR3 comprises 15 residues. CDR3 DNA sequence: TGTGCCAGCAGTGACTCGGGCAGCCCTGCTGGGGGCTACACCTTC. This sequence encodes CASSDSGSPAGGYTF.

J is TRBJ1-5 and V is TRBV28; 7 nucleotides line up with TRBD1. V was clipped by 6 bases and J by 6 bases; unmatched bases: 8. The CDR3 contains 14 residues. Per the germline V gene, CDR1 is MDHEN and CDR2 is SYDVKM. CDR3 region: CASSLHRGSQPQHF. The DNA of the CDR3 is TGTGCCAGCAGCTTGCACAGGGGTAGTCAGCCCCAGCATTTT.

The DNA of the CDR3 is TGTGCCAGCAGCGTAGGTGTTCGGGGGGACACTGAAGCTTTCTTT. This encodes CASSVGVRGDTEAFF. The V call is TRBV9, the J call TRBJ1-1; D possibly corresponds to TRBD1 (5 bases). V was clipped by 0 bases and J by 3 bases, with 12 bases between them. The germline V gene has CDR1 SGDLS and CDR2 YYNGEE. This CDR3 spans 15 amino acids.

The chain uses TRBV6-1 and TRBJ1-5, with 9 bases lining up with TRBD1. V was pared by 4 bases and J by 0 bases, with 7 bases of the junction left unmatched. The CDR3 contains 17 residues. Germline values: CDR1 MNHNS, CDR2 SASEGT. The CDR3 nucleotides are TGTGCCAGCAGTGCCATCCCGGACAGGGGTAGCAATCAGCCCCAGCATTTT. This sequence encodes CASSAIPDRGSNQPQHF.

This clone has just a few counts. The rearrangement uses TRBV28 and TRBJ1-1; 7 bases align to TRBD1. The CDR3 contains 12 residues. The junction had 7 bases not matched to a gene; V was cut back by 6 bases and J by 9 bases. CDR1 is MDHEN, CDR2 SYDVKM, per germline. The CDR3 region is CASSSKGQQAFF. The CDR3 region has the DNA TGTGCCAGCAGCTCTAAGGGACAGCAAGCTTTCTTT.

The chain links TRBV5-6 to TRBJ1-5; D remains unclear. V lost 4 bases and J 7 bases, leaving 12 bases between the germline ends. The germline V gene has CDR1 SGHDT and CDR2 YYEEEE. CDR3 length: 13 amino acids. The DNA for the CDR3 is TGTGCCAGCAGCCTTTCCTCGGGGCAGCCCCAGCATTTT. Protein sequence: CASSLSSGQPQHF. Based on the CDR3 plus reference TRBV5-6 and TRBJ1-5, the full variable domain is DAGVTQSPTHLIKTRGQQVTLRCSPKSGHDTVSWYQQALGQGPQFIFQYYEEEERQRGNFPDRFSGHQFPNYSSELNVNALLLGDSALYLCASSLSSGQPQHFGDGTRLSIL.

The rearrangement uses TRBV30 and TRBJ2-2; D remains unclear. The V gene lost 4 bases and the J gene lost 5 bases, with 11 bases spanning the gap. The CDR3 consists of 13 residues. Germline V lookup: CDR1 GTSNPN, CDR2 SVGIG (reference sequence). The CDR3 reads CAWTVTRTGELFF. The DNA of the CDR3 is TGTGCCTGGACTGTGACAAGAACCGGGGAGCTGTTTTTT.

This clone has a single count. This chain connects TRBV5-1 to TRBJ1-1; unclear D gene. Looked up from germline, CDR1 is SGHRS and CDR2 is YFSETQ. The germline V and J ends were trimmed by 0 bases and 7 bases, with 7 bases remaining between them. This CDR3 contains 12 residues. CDR3 loop: CASSLGSYEAFF. The CDR3 DNA reads as TGCGCCAGCAGCTTGGGAAGCTATGAAGCTTTCTTT.

This chain uses TRBV27 with TRBJ1-5; D not resolved. Germline CDR1 MNHEY, CDR2 SMNVEV (reference sequence). CDR3 length equals 15 residues. Deletions cut 0 bases from V and 3 bases from J, with 9 bases between. CDR3 nucleotides: TGTGCCAGCAGTTTATCCACAGTGTCCAATCAGCCCCAGCATTTT. Amino acid sequence: CASSLSTVSNQPQHF.

The genes are TRBV11-2 and TRBJ1-2; D may be TRBD1 (5 bases). From germline, CDR1 is SGHAT and CDR2 FQNNGV. Trimming took off 4 bases at V and 6 bases at J, with 18 bases between the two ends. This CDR3 is 15 amino acids long. The CDR3 sequence is CASSSGGQGYDGYTF. CDR3 bases: TGTGCCAGCAGCTCAGGAGGGCAGGGCTATGATGGCTACACCTTC. Full variable domain (missing parts from reference TRBV11-2 and TRBJ1-2): EAGVAQSPRYKIIEKRQSVAFWCNPISGHATLYWYQQILGQGPKLLIQFQNNGVVDDSQLPKDRFSAERLKGVDSTLKIQPAKLEDSAVYLCASSSGGQGYDGYTFGSGTRLTVV.

The gene calls are TRBV6-6 and TRBJ2-2; 8 nucleotides line up with TRBD1. The V gene end was trimmed by 7 bases and the J gene end by 3 bases; junction bases not matched to a gene: 1. Germline CDR1 MNHNY, CDR2 SVGAGI (reference sequence). This CDR3 spans 13 amino acids. The CDR3 region is CASNRGDTGELFF. The CDR3 nucleotides read TGTGCCAGCAACAGGGGGGACACCGGGGAGCTGTTTTTT.

This sequence joins TRBV28 and TRBJ1-1, with a weak D call TRBD1 (5 bases). The CDR3 consists of 15 residues. CDR1 and CDR2 from the germline V gene are MDHEN and SYDVKM. V lost 6 bases and J 0 bases, leaving 14 bases between the germline ends. The CDR3 nucleotides are TGTGCCAGCAGCCCAGACAGAGTTATGAACACTGAAGCTTTCTTT. Amino acids: CASSPDRVMNTEAFF.

This chain joins TRBV6-5 and TRBJ2-2, with D possibly being TRBD1 (6 bases). The V end lost 6 bases, the J end lost 6 bases, and 8 bases lay between the germline ends. The CDR3 is 12 residues long. Germline assignment: CDR1 MNHEY and CDR2 SVGAGI. This CDR3 reads CASRGQSGELFF. In DNA form, the CDR3 reads TGTGCCAGCAGAGGACAGTCCGGGGAGCTGTTTTTT.

This rearrangement joins TRBV30 to TRBJ2-7; weak D call: TRBD1 (5 bases). Germline lookup yields CDR1 GTSNPN and CDR2 SVGIG (reference sequence). Trimming shortened V by 0 bases and J by 2 bases, and 5 bases separated the two germline ends. The CDR3 sequence is 12 residues long. The chain's CDR3 is CAWSVQAYEQYF. DNA for the CDR3: TGTGCCTGGAGTGTACAGGCCTACGAGCAGTACTTC.

The chain uses TRBV6-1 and TRBJ2-5, with D hard to call. Trimming removed 4 bases from V and 1 base from J, with 10 bases in between. Per the germline V gene, CDR1 is MNHNS and CDR2 is SASEGT. This CDR3 comprises 14 residues. CDR3 loop: CASSVGQAQETQYF. The CDR3 DNA follows: TGTGCCAGCAGTGTCGGCCAGGCCCAAGAGACCCAGTACTTC.

The chain is built from TRBV5-5 and TRBJ2-5; a weak D match, TRBD1 (5 bases). Germline CDR1 reads SGHKS; CDR2 reads YYEKEE (reference sequence). The CDR3 sequence is 12 residues long. Deletions cut 5 bases from V and 5 bases from J, with 10 bases between. The CDR3 here is CASSRYRETQYF. The CDR3 nucleotides are TGTGCCAGCAGTCGTTACAGGGAGACCCAGTACTTC.